A single sample is the source of the 6 T cell receptor beta chains below, sequenced in a study of blood T cell repertoires in COVID-19. Method: immunoSEQ multiplex PCR; TCRdb's copy keeps in-frame clones and lacks some. The sample consists of approximately 140,000 clones, approximately 84% of them appearing once. The sequenced material came from peripheral blood. Source of these receptors: an older man with acute or convalescent COVID-19.

The rearrangement joins TRBV19 to TRBJ1-1; 10 bases line up with TRBD1. Germline V gives CDR1 LNHDA, CDR2 SQIVND (reference sequence). The CDR3 has 17 residues. The ends lost 7 bases at V and 1 base at J; junction bases unmatched: 12. The CDR3 sequence is CASKGGTGEVKNTEAFF. In DNA, the CDR3 is TGTGCCAGTAAGGGGGGGACAGGGGAGGTGAAGAACACTGAAGCTTTCTTT.

V gene TRBV12-3 or TRBV12-4 combines with J gene TRBJ2-3; D might be TRBD2 (5 bases). The V gene lost 3 bases and the J gene lost 1 base, with 5 bases spanning the gap. This CDR3 is built from 13 residues. The CDR3 DNA is TGTGCCAGCAGTTTCGGGGGCACAGATACGCAGTATTTT. Its translation: CASSFGGTDTQYF.

The V call is TRBV24-1, the J call TRBJ2-2; 10 nucleotides align to TRBD1. The CDR3 totals 17 residues. V shed 4 bases, J shed 4 bases, and the junction held 8 bases outside the gene matches. Germline V CDR1 and CDR2: KGHDR, SFDVKD. The CDR3 bases are TGTGCCACCAGTGAGGACGGACAGGGGGTGCTCACCGGGGAGCTGTTTTTT. Its translation: CATSEDGQGVLTGELFF.

This clone was detected a few times. This chain links TRBV19 with TRBJ2-2; D not resolved. V lost 3 bases, J lost 4 bases, and 6 bases lay in between. In germline, CDR1 is LNHDA, CDR2 SQIVND (reference sequence). The CDR3 runs 13 residues. Written as DNA, the CDR3 is TGTGCCAGTAGTATTCAATCCACCGGGGAGCTGTTTTTT. Translation gives CASSIQSTGELFF.

The V and J genes are TRBV6-5 and TRBJ2-2; D is ambiguous. Germline V CDR1 and CDR2: MNHEY, SVGAGI. This CDR3 has 14 amino acids. The V end lost 0 bases, the J end lost 4 bases, and 6 bases lay between the germline ends. The CDR3 loop reads CASSYSRATGELFF. DNA of the CDR3: TGTGCCAGCAGTTACTCGCGCGCCACCGGGGAGCTGTTTTTT.

V and J are TRBV19 and TRBJ2-3, with 8 bases that match TRBD2. Germline loops: CDR1 LNHDA, CDR2 SQIVND (reference sequence). The CDR3 is 16 amino acids. After removal of 3 bases from V and 3 bases from J, the junction contained 8 bases not matched to a gene. For the CDR3, the DNA is TGTGCCAGTAGTATCCGGGGGGGGAGTTTGACAGATACGCAGTATTTT. Its translation: CASSIRGGSLTDTQYF.